This record looks at one T cell receptor (beta chain) sequence and its context. The antigen is unknown. The data are from a study of shared clonotypes between healthy human individuals. On the study more broadly: The cohort had two women and three men, ages 18 to 49. Findings of the study overall: Sequencing depth was expected to affect clonotype sharing among donors.

Investigators spread the genomic DNA of each subset evenly over several immunoSEQ plates. As processed by the authors: ImmunoSEQ only sent back junction sequences with no quality scores, so filtering was done differently. Sequenced by immunoSEQ multiplex PCR; TCRdb stores in-frame clones only, minus some. V and J calls plus clone size are reproduced from that table; the DNA served to infer D and trimming. Found here are about 1 million clones, about 80% of them singletons; the top ten hold 1.4%. The V and J ends lost 3 bases and 1 base respectively, with 9 bases between them. This CDR3 spans 14 amino acids. The germline CDR1 and CDR2 sequences are GTSNPN and SVGIG (reference sequence).

The TCR comes from a man between 18 and 29 years old in good health. Sequenced material: memory CD4+ T cells sorted from blood. Subset here: CD45RA-negative fraction. This chain links TRBV30 with TRBJ2-2, with D tentatively TRBD2 (6 bases). Written as DNA, the CDR3 is TGTGCCTGGAGAGGGACTGTGAACACCGGGGAGCTGTTTTTT. It specifies CAWRGTVNTGELFF.